This TCR beta chain emerged from a study of cytomegalovirus exposure and HLA in healthy donors. Across the study: A preliminary data release comprised roughly 85 million unique TCRs obtained from HLA-typed donors. Overall study findings and caveats: Beyond CMV serostatus, there was no information to go on about immune exposure. Most observed TCR sequences were rare, whereas some public TCRs were detected in many donors.

CDR3 length equals 15 residues. Trimming cost V 5 bases and J 12 bases; bases outside gene matches: 16. In germline, CDR1 is SGHTA, CDR2 FQGNSA. On this clone itself: The antigen is not known.

Use of 60 Vbeta and 13 Jbeta primers characterized the PCR. Method: immunoSEQ multiplex PCR; TCRdb's copy keeps in-frame clones and lacks some. The sample includes 100,000 or so clones, roughly 79% of them seen just once. Material: PBMCs. The TCR comes from a man between 40 and 49 years old in good health and CMV-seronegative. This chain links TRBV7-2 with TRBJ1-2; 9 positions match TRBD1. The CDR3 DNA is TGTGCCAGCAGCCCTCAGCCCCGGGACAGGGAAATCCACACCTTC. As protein: CASSPQPRDREIHTF.